This T cell receptor (beta chain) was sequenced during a study of blood T cell repertoires in COVID-19. Overall study: Both acute and convalescent COVID-19 samples were obtained from the United States, Italy and Spain. Sample material is recorded as cDNA or gDNA derived from T cells, B-cell-depleted T cells, or PBMCs.

Sequencing was performed with immunoSEQ multiplex PCR; in TCRdb, only in-frame clones are kept and a portion is missing. This table holds some 69,000 clones, roughly 91% found once. Seattle-derived patients entered the study during active infection and were followed longitudinally. This TCR was recovered from a man aged 50 or older with COVID-19, enrolled during active disease. Sequencing input: peripheral blood.

The CDR3 is CASGLGGTDTQYF. The CDR3, as DNA: TGTGCCAGCGGACTAGGTGGCACAGATACGCAGTATTTT. The J gene is TRBJ2-3, the V gene TRBV2; 7 bases are shared with TRBD2. Germline V gives CDR1 SNHLY, CDR2 FYNNEI. Losses at the gene ends were 8 bases for V and 1 base for J; bases not matched to a gene: 3. CDR3 length equals 13 residues.